This T cell receptor (beta chain) was identified in a study of blood T cell repertoires in COVID-19. At the level of the study: Samples came from the United States, Italy and Spain, spanning acute and convalescent COVID-19. Nucleic acid was either cDNA or gDNA, and it came from T cells, B-cell-depleted T cells, or PBMCs.

In the original processing: Amplification from reference gene primers served as the basis for estimated nucleated cell counts. Assay used: immunoSEQ multiplex PCR; TCRdb lists only in-frame clones, some missing. The V and J calls and the clone size are those of that table, but D and trimming were determined from the DNA. The sample records some 300,000 clones, approximately 88% being singletons. Germline-derived CDR1 and CDR2 are MNHNY and SVGAGI (reference sequence). CDR3 length: 17 residues. Between the trimmed V and J ends, which lost 5 bases and 10 bases, there was a span of 24 bases. Sequencing was performed on peripheral blood. V and J are TRBV6-6 and TRBJ1-6; D unresolved. The source of this sequence is a woman aged 25 to 39 who had recovered from COVID-19. The CDR3 nucleotides read TGTGCCAGCAGTCGGGCACCAAGGCGGCAGAATTTGTCACCCCTCCACTTT. Protein sequence: CASSRAPRRQNLSPLHF.